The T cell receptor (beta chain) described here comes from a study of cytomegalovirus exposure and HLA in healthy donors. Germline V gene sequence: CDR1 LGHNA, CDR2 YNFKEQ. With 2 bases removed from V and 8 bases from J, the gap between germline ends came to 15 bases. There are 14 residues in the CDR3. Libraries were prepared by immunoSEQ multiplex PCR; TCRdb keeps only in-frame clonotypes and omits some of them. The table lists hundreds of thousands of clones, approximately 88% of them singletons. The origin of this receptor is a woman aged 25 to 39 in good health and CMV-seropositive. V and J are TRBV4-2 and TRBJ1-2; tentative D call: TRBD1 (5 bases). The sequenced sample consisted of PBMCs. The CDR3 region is CASSQSGVGEGYTF. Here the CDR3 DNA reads TGTGCCAGCAGCCAATCAGGTGTGGGGGAAGGCTACACCTTC.